This T cell receptor beta chain was found in a study of post-analysis software for immune sequencing data. Regarding the study as a whole: Patients with multiple sclerosis recorded significantly lower normalized Chao1 diversity than controls, the study found. Roughly 5 TRBV segments were significantly more frequent in patients than in controls. TRBV5-6, TRBV5-1 and TRBV20-1 were among these segments.

Unique molecular identifiers were carried by the TCR beta cDNA libraries. Via MiXCR, TCRdb re-called the PCR reads, giving one row per CDR3 protein. The sample contains 430,000 or so distinct CDR3 sequences, about 39% of which appear only once. About this clonotype itself: What it recognizes is unknown.

CDR1 is MGHRA, CDR2 YSYEKL, per germline. V was trimmed by 1 base and J by 5 bases, leaving 9 bases between them. CDR3 length equals 13 residues. The sequence came from a girl aged 2-10 years with multiple sclerosis. The material sequenced was blood. V and J are TRBV4-1 and TRBJ2-7; D is uncertain. The CDR3 region is CASSQGRWDEQYF. The CDR3 DNA follows: TGCGCCAGCAGCCAAGGCAGGTGGGACGAGCAGTACTTC.